These 20 T cell receptor beta chains were all obtained from the same sample, sequenced in a study of blood T cell repertoires in COVID-19. Sequenced by immunoSEQ multiplex PCR; TCRdb stores in-frame clones only, minus some. The data show 150,000 to 200,000 clones, with less than 90% seen just once and 0.95% to 1.5% held by the top ten. Material: PBMCs or T cells enriched from blood (not recorded which). These receptor sequences come from a human donor with acute COVID-19. The donor label of this sample is uncertain.

About this clone itself: This sample also contains other DNA sequences that code for the same CDR3. The chain uses TRBV30 and TRBJ2-7; D perhaps matches TRBD2 (5 bases). V lost 0 bases, J lost 4 bases, and 7 bases lay in between. Germline V gives CDR1 GTSNPN, CDR2 SVGIG (reference sequence). The CDR3 loop spans 12 amino acids. The CDR3 spells CAWSVRGYEQYF. Written as DNA, the CDR3 is TGTGCCTGGAGTGTTCGGGGATACGAGCAGTACTTC.

This clone was counted between two and nine times. The rearrangement joins TRBV7-2 to TRBJ1-1, with 7 bases fitting TRBD1. Germline V lookup: CDR1 SGHTA, CDR2 FQGNSA. Trimming removed 6 bases from V and 1 base from J; junction bases left unmatched: 5. The length of the CDR3 is 14 residues. CDR3 nucleotides: TGTGCCAGCAGTATGAGGGGGCAGAACACTGAAGCTTTCTTT. Translated: CASSMRGQNTEAFF.

This chain connects TRBV19 to TRBJ1-4, with D hard to call. The germline gives CDR1 LNHDA, CDR2 SQIVND (reference sequence). CDR3 length: 15 amino acids. Deletions cut 5 bases from V and 7 bases from J, with 17 bases between. DNA of the CDR3: TGTGCCAGTAGTTCCTCCATCACGGGATCTGAAAAACTGTTTTTT. It codes for CASSSSITGSEKLFF.

This chain links TRBV7-9 with TRBJ2-3; D is unclear. CDR3 length: 15 amino acids. Germline V gives CDR1 SEHNR, CDR2 FQNEAQ (reference sequence). Trimming stripped 8 bases from V and 1 base from J, with 16 bases between. The CDR3 is CASYPLEMGTDTQYF. DNA for the CDR3: TGTGCCAGCTACCCCCTGGAGATGGGCACAGATACGCAGTATTTT.

The chain carries TRBV4-1 and TRBJ2-2; D possibly corresponds to TRBD2 (7 bases). This CDR3 contains 17 residues. CDR1 and CDR2 (germline): MGHRA, YSYEKL. Trimming shortened V by 3 bases and J by 5 bases, and 19 bases separated the two germline ends. The CDR3 DNA follows: TGCGCCAGCAGCCAGGCGATGGCGGGGGCCCGAACCGGGGAGCTGTTTTTT. This sequence encodes CASSQAMAGARTGELFF.

The chain recombines TRBV30 with TRBJ1-2, with D perhaps matching TRBD1 (5 bases). CDR3 size: 14 residues. Trimming took 0 bases from V and 7 from J, leaving 15 bases between them. The germline V gene has CDR1 GTSNPN and CDR2 SVGIG (reference sequence). The CDR3 DNA reads TGTGCCTGGAGTGTACGGTGGGGGGTGACTGGCTACACCTTC. Amino acids: CAWSVRWGVTGYTF. Drawing the rest from reference TRBV30 and TRBJ1-2, the complete variable domain is SQTIHQWPATLVQPVGSPLSLECTVEGTSNPNLYWYRQAAGRGLQLLFYSVGIGQISSEVPQNLSASRPQDRQFILSSKKLLLSDSGFYLCAWSVRWGVTGYTFGSGTRLTVV.

The chain recombines TRBV29-1 with TRBJ1-2; a possible D gene is TRBD1 (5 bases). V was pared by 4 bases and J by 7 bases, with 16 bases between. The CDR3 sequence is 13 residues long. Germline V gives CDR1 SQVTM, CDR2 ANQGSEA. As DNA, the CDR3 is TGCAGCGTTGTCCACGGGACTGGGGGTGGCTACACCTTC. This encodes CSVVHGTGGGYTF.

CDR3 protein: CASSDSNSGGYTF. CDR3 sequence (DNA): TGTGCCAGCAGTGACTCGAACTCAGGGGGCTACACCTTC. The chain recombines TRBV6-4 with TRBJ1-2; tentatively, D is TRBD1 (5 bases). CDR1 and CDR2 from the germline V gene are MRHNA and SNTAGT. The CDR3 extends over 13 amino acids. Between the trimmed V and J ends, which lost 0 bases and 8 bases, there was a span of 10 bases.

The chain combines TRBV5-1 with TRBJ1-1; D gene ambiguous. V dropped 5 bases and J dropped 5 bases, with 22 bases sitting between them. Per the germline V gene, CDR1 is SGHRS and CDR2 is YFSETQ. This CDR3 has 16 amino acids. The DNA for the CDR3 is TGCGCCAGCAGTCTGGGGAGGGAAAATGTGGAGACTGAAGCTTTCTTT. Residues: CASSLGRENVETEAFF.

This clone appeared a single time. The CDR3 nucleotides read TGCAGCTTTACGGGACAGGGGACTGAAAAACTGTTTTTT. Protein sequence: CSFTGQGTEKLFF. The chain joins TRBV29-1 to TRBJ1-4, with TRBD1 matching 10 bases. This CDR3 has 13 residues. V lost 8 bases to trimming and J lost 7 bases; unmatched junction nucleotides: 7. CDR1 is SQVTM, CDR2 ANQGSEA, per germline.

The CDR3 sequence is CASSLSGVEEQYF. Written as DNA, the CDR3 is TGTGCCAGCAGTTTAAGCGGGGTGGAAGAGCAGTACTTC. The chain couples TRBV6-5 to TRBJ2-7, with 7 bases fitting TRBD2. With V trimmed by 4 bases and J by 7 bases, 7 bases remained unmatched. This CDR3 spans 13 amino acids. Germline CDR1 reads MNHEY; CDR2 reads SVGAGI.

This clone showed up just a few times. This chain joins TRBV23-1 and TRBJ2-7; D is undetermined. TRBV23-1 is annotated as an ORF whose role is uncertain. The CDR3 extends over 18 amino acids. The ends were cut back, 0 bases at V and 0 bases at J, with 18 bases in the middle. CDR3 coding DNA: TGCGCCAGCAGTCAATCCTTTTACCGGGTACCTACCTCCTACGAGCAGTACTTC. Translation gives CASSQSFYRVPTSYEQYF.

The chain joins TRBV4-3 to TRBJ2-7; 10 nucleotides align to TRBD2. Losses at the gene ends were 4 bases for V and 3 bases for J; bases not matched to a gene: 6. Germline V gene sequence: CDR1 LGHNA, CDR2 YSLEER. This CDR3 contains 15 residues. CDR3 sequence: CASSPRASGGYEQYF. CDR3 nucleotide sequence: TGCGCCAGCAGCCCCAGGGCTAGCGGGGGCTACGAGCAGTACTTC.

The chain links TRBV9 to TRBJ2-2; 7 bases are a match to TRBD1. V lost 3 bases and J lost 1; bases outside the gene matches: 15. The V gene's germline CDR1 is SGDLS and CDR2 YYNGEE. The CDR3 consists of 19 residues. The CDR3 nucleotides are TGTGCCAGCAGCGCTAGGACCTGGCGGACAGGAAGGAACACCGGGGAGCTGTTTTTT. Protein: CASSARTWRTGRNTGELFF.

The V gene is TRBV5-1, the J gene TRBJ2-5; D gene ambiguous. With 1 base removed from V and 6 bases from J, the gap between germline ends came to 13 bases. CDR3 length equals 14 residues. Germline V gene sequence: CDR1 SGHRS, CDR2 YFSETQ. CDR3 in amino acids: CASSLTVYDKTQYF. DNA of the CDR3: TGCGCCAGCAGCTTGACCGTTTATGACAAGACCCAGTACTTC.

V gene TRBV5-4 combines with J gene TRBJ1-6; D might be TRBD1 (6 bases). V dropped 2 bases and J dropped 10 bases, with 16 bases sitting between them. Germline values: CDR1 SGHNT, CDR2 YYREEE (reference sequence). This CDR3 is built from 15 residues. CDR3: CASSFGQSTLSPLHF. In DNA form, the CDR3 reads TGTGCCAGCAGCTTCGGACAGTCCACATTATCACCCCTCCACTTT.

This clone came up a few times. The chain has TRBV5-4 and TRBJ2-7; D may be TRBD1 (6 bases). There are 14 residues in the CDR3. Germline V gene lookup returns CDR1 SGHNT and CDR2 YYREEE (reference sequence). Trimming shortened V by 2 bases and J by 0 bases, and 9 bases separated the two germline ends. CDR3 in amino acids: CASSLQGFSYEQYF. The CDR3 nucleotides read TGTGCCAGCAGCTTACAGGGATTCTCCTACGAGCAGTACTTC.

The chain couples TRBV7-9 to TRBJ1-6; D perhaps matches TRBD1 (5 bases). V gave up 0 bases and J gave up 9 bases, with 9 bases separating them. The CDR3 length is 14 residues. Germline lookup yields CDR1 SEHNR and CDR2 FQNEAQ (reference sequence). CDR3 sequence: CASSLAGRGSPLHF. CDR3 bases: TGTGCCAGCAGCTTAGCGGGGCGGGGTTCACCCCTCCACTTT.

The rearrangement links TRBV14 to TRBJ1-4; possibly TRBD1 for D (6 bases). Germline lookup yields CDR1 SGHDN and CDR2 FVKESK. Between the trimmed V and J ends, which lost 3 bases and 11 bases, there was a span of 10 bases. This CDR3 spans 12 amino acids. The CDR3 loop reads CASSQGGRKLFF. The CDR3 DNA is TGTGCCAGCAGCCAGGGGGGGCGCAAACTGTTTTTT. The variable domain in full, completed from reference TRBV14 and TRBJ1-4, reads EAGVTQFPSHSVIEKGQTVTLRCDPISGHDNLYWYRRVMGKEIKFLLHFVKESKQDESGMPNNRFLAERTGGTYSTLKVQPAELEDSGVYFCASSQGGRKLFFGSGTQLSVL.

The gene calls are TRBV28 and TRBJ2-7; 9 positions match TRBD1. V lost 3 bases, J lost 6 bases, and 9 bases stayed unmatched. The CDR3 is 15 amino acids. Germline values: CDR1 MDHEN, CDR2 SYDVKM. CDR3: CASSLRGQGGGEQYF. DNA of the CDR3: TGTGCCAGCAGTTTGAGGGGACAGGGAGGCGGCGAGCAGTACTTC.